Below, 2 T cell receptor beta chains from the same sample are listed, as sequenced in a study of blood T cell repertoires in COVID-19. Measured with immunoSEQ multiplex PCR; TCRdb has only the in-frame clones, and not every one. The table lists 250,000 or so clones, 88% of them singletons. The specimen was peripheral blood. These receptors came from a middle-aged woman who had recovered from COVID-19.

This chain uses TRBV11-2 with TRBJ1-5; 7 bases are a match to TRBD1. Germline lookup yields CDR1 SGHAT and CDR2 FQNNGV. This CDR3 is 14 amino acids long. V gave up 5 bases and J gave up 3 bases; unmatched junction bases: 4. CDR3 protein: CASSPGTVNQPQHF. CDR3 nucleotides: TGTGCCAGCAGCCCCGGGACAGTCAATCAGCCCCAGCATTTT.

In its sample, this clone was seen once. V is TRBV9 and J is TRBJ2-2; 8 nucleotides agree with TRBD1. There are 15 residues in the CDR3. J lost 1 base, V lost 4 bases, and 3 bases had no gene match. From germline, CDR1 is SGDLS and CDR2 YYNGEE. The CDR3 region has the DNA TGTGCCAGCAGCCCCGGGACAGGGAACACCGGGGAGCTGTTTTTT. Translated, it gives CASSPGTGNTGELFF.